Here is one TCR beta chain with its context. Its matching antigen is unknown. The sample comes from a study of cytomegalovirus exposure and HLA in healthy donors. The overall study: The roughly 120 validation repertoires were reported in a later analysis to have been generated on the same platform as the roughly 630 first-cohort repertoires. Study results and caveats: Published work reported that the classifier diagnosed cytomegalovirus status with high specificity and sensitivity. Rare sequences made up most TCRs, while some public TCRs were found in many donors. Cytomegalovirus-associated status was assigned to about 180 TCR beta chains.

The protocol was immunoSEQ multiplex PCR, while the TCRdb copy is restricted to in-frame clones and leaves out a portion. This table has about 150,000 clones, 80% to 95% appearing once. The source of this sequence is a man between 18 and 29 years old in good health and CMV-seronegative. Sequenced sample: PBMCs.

CDR3 loop: CASSPPRNGGETQYF. DNA of the CDR3: TGTGCCAGCTCACCACCTCGGAACGGCGGGGAGACCCAGTACTTC. The chain combines TRBV18 with TRBJ2-5, with a possible D match to TRBD2 (5 bases). This CDR3 is 15 amino acids long. Germline loops: CDR1 KGHSH, CDR2 LQKENI. Trimming took 0 bases from V and 5 from J, leaving 13 bases between them.